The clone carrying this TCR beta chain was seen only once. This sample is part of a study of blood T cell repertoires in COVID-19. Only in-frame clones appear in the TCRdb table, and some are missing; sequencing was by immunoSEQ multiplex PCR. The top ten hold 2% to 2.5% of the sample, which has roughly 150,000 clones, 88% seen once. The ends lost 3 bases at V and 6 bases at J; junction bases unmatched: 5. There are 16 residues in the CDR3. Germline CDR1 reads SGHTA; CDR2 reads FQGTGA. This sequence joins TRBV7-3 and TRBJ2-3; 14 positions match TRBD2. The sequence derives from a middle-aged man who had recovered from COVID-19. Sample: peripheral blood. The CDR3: CASSFRTSGGYDTQYF. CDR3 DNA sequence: TGTGCCAGCAGCTTTCGGACTAGCGGGGGGTATGATACGCAGTATTTT. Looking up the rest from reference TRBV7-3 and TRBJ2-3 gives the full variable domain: GAGVSQTPSNKVTEKGKYVELRCDPISGHTALYWYRQSLGQGPEFLIYFQGTGAADDSGLPNDRFFAVRPEGSVSTLKIQRTERGDSAVYLCASSFRTSGGYDTQYFGPGTRLTVL.